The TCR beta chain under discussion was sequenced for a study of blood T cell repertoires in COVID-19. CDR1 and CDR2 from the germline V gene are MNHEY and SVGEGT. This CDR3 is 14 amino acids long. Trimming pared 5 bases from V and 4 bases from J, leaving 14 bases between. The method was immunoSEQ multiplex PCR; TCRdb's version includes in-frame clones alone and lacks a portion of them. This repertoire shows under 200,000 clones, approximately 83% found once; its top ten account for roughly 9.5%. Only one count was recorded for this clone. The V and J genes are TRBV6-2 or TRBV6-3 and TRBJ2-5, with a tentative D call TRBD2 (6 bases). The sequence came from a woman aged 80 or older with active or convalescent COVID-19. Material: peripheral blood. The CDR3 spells CASSTRGPPETQYF. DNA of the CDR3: TGTGCCAGCAGTACGCGGGGCCCCCCAGAGACCCAGTACTTC.